Reported below is one T cell receptor (beta chain). Antigen unknown. This sample is drawn from a study of T-cell memory formation after mild COVID-19. Study outcomes and limitations: CD4+ clones that contracted lay mainly in CM and EM; CD8+ ones lay in EMRA. Nothing confirmed that second-wave clones peaking on day 37 were specific for SARS-CoV-2. From day 15 to 85, contracting clones were balanced between CD4 and CD8, whereas later expanders leaned toward CD4+.

TCR alpha and TCR beta cDNA libraries carrying sample barcodes and UMIs were produced by 5'RACE using constant-segment primers. Each CDR3 protein gets one entry after TCRdb re-called the 5' RACE reads with MiXCR. Of around 310,000 distinct CDR3 sequences listed, roughly an eighth were seen once; the top ten hold around 23%. The material sequenced was PBMCs or a T cell subset sorted from them (not recorded which). The source of this sequence is a man aged 18-30 years who had mild COVID-19 (a few samples of this study predate the infection). Cell type and time point are not known.

The DNA of the CDR3 is TGTGCCAGCACCGCAGTCGGGGATACGCAGTATTTT. Translated, it gives CASTAVGDTQYF. This chain joins TRBV6-5 and TRBJ2-3; D is ambiguous. The CDR3 has 12 amino acids. V was pared by 7 bases and J by 6 bases, with 11 bases between. CDR1 is MNHEY, CDR2 SVGAGI, per germline.